This record looks at one TCR beta chain sequence and its context. The junction departs from germline at one end; a sequencing error may be responsible. The entry originates in a study of beta chain features in type 1 diabetes. Germline V gene data show CDR1 as ENHRY and CDR2 as SYGVKD. This CDR3 comprises 13 residues. Every isolated RNA sample was fully reverse transcribed, so sequencing captured expressed TCRB transcripts. Using immunoSEQ multiplex PCR, the repertoire was profiled, and TCRdb retains in-frame clones only, with some absent. This sample has 300,000 to 350,000 clones; 8% occur once, and the top ten carry around 0.45%.

This chain joins TRBV10-3 and TRBJ1-2; 9 bases line up with TRBD1. The TCR was taken from a woman aged 18-30 years in good health. The sample comprised central memory CD4+ T cells from blood. Here the CDR3 DNA reads TGTGCCTCGCGGACAGGGGATAACTATTGCTACACCTTC. Its protein is CASRTGDNYCYTF.